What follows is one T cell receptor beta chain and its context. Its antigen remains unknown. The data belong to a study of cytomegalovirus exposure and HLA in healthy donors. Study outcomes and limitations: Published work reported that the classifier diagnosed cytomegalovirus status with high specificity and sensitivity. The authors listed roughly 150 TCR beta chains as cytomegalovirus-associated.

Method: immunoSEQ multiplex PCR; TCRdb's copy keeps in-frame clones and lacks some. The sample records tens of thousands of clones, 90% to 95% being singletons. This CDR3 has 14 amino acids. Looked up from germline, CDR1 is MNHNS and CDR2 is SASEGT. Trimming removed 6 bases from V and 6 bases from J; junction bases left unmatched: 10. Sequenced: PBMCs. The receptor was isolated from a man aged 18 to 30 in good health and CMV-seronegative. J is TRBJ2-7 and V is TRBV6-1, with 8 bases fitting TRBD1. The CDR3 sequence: CASRTRTGTTEQYF. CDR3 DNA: TGTGCCAGCAGGACCAGGACAGGGACGACCGAGCAGTACTTC.